This T cell receptor (beta chain) was sequenced during a study of immune evolution from preneoplasia to lung adenocarcinoma. TCRdb's table, derived via immunoSEQ multiplex PCR, lists solely in-frame clones and lacks some. The sample contains about 4,900 clones, around three quarters of which appear only once. The CDR3 contains 13 residues. V lost 6 bases and J lost 5; bases outside the gene matches: 7. CDR1 SQVTM and CDR2 ANQGSEA come from the germline V gene. The rearrangement joins TRBV29-1 to TRBJ1-5; 7 positions match TRBD1. The sequenced material came from FFPE minimally invasive lung adenocarcinoma tissue. This sequence was found in a person aged 60 to 80 with lung adenocarcinoma. The DNA for the CDR3 is TGCAGCGTCAGTCGTACAGGGGATCAGCCCCAGCATTTT. This codes for CSVSRTGDQPQHF.